This TCR beta chain originates from a study of T cells expressing NK-cell markers. Whole-study findings and limits: Several donors likewise had their CD3+CD56-NKG2C+ fraction led by these clonotypes. Dominant NKG2C+ clonotypes were found to form roughly 1.0-7.0% of CD8+ T cells in six donors.

TCRdb reworked the 5' RACE reads into one entry per CDR3 protein, no DNA. The listing records 150,000 to 200,000 distinct CDR3 sequences. Notes on this clonotype: What it recognizes is unknown.

CDR3 size: 14 residues. The germline CDR1 and CDR2 sequences are MGHDK and SYGVNS. The V call is TRBV25-1, the J call TRBJ2-7. The specimen sequenced was blood T cells: a sorted CD56 or NKG2C T cell subset, CD4+ or CD8+ T cells, or bulk PBMC T cells (not recorded which). The clonotype was recovered from a woman between 18 and 70 years old in good health. CDR3 loop: CASSEGRTGLEQYF.